These 17 T cell receptor beta chains were sequenced from one sample in a study of low-dose radiotherapy and immunotherapy resistance in tumors. TRAV- and TRBV-specific primers primed first-strand cDNA, covering alpha and beta chains. TCR amplification used 20 PCR cycles, a constant-region primer and a V-primer adapter. TCRdb independently ran MiXCR on the reads; one entry per CDR3 protein. The sample has approximately 84,000 distinct CDR3 sequences, roughly a sixth seen once. Time point meaning: before trial treatment. Source: PBMCs, taken before treatment. The receptors originated from a male donor with prostate cancer.

In its sample, this clonotype was seen many times. V usage is TRBV20-1 and J usage is TRBJ2-1; D perhaps matches TRBD1 (5 bases). The CDR3 covers 14 residues. The V end lost 6 bases, the J end lost 6 bases, and 18 bases lay between the germline ends. In germline, CDR1 is DFQATT, CDR2 SNEGSKA (reference sequence). CDR3 bases: TGCAGTGCCACTACTCCTCAGGGTTCCAATGAGCAGTTCTTC. Protein: CSATTPQGSNEQFF.

For this clonotype: A single base is all that separates this from a far larger clone, so a read error is likely. This chain uses TRBV5-8 with TRBJ2-1; D may be TRBD1 or TRBD2 (6 bases each). Germline lookup yields CDR1 SGHTS and CDR2 YDEGEE. This CDR3 has 17 residues. The DNA of the CDR3 is TGTCCCAGCAGCTTAGGGGGGCCGATAATCTCCTACAATGAGCAGTTCTTC. It yields the protein CPSSLGGPIISYNEQFF.

In its sample, this clonotype was seen many times. The J gene is TRBJ2-1, the V gene TRBV10-2, with D possibly being TRBD2 (5 bases). Trimming cost V 7 bases and J 10 bases, with 17 bases left between them. CDR1 is WSHSY and CDR2 is SAAADI in the germline V gene. The CDR3 sequence is 13 residues long. CDR3 coding DNA: TGCGCCAGCACTATTGGCTCCCCGGGGGAGCAGTTCTTC. Translated: CASTIGSPGEQFF.

This clonotype came up many times. The gene calls are TRBV24-1 and TRBJ2-2; D gene ambiguous. The CDR3 has 13 residues. Looked up from germline, CDR1 is KGHDR and CDR2 is SFDVKD. With 5 bases removed from V and 7 bases from J, the gap between germline ends came to 10 bases. This CDR3 reads CATSVARVGELFF. CDR3 bases: TGTGCCACCAGTGTGGCTCGGGTCGGGGAGCTGTTTTTT.

This clonotype was seen many times. V usage is TRBV20-1 and J usage is TRBJ2-1; possibly TRBD2 for D (5 bases). The V and J ends lost 4 bases and 4 bases respectively, with 11 bases between them. There are 13 residues in the CDR3. Per germline, CDR1 DFQATT and CDR2 SNEGSKA (reference sequence). The CDR3 is CSAIGPGYNEQFF. The DNA of the CDR3 is TGCAGTGCTATCGGTCCGGGGTACAATGAGCAGTTCTTC.

The chain couples TRBV5-1 to TRBJ2-7; tentatively, D is TRBD2 (6 bases). The length of the CDR3 is 14 residues. CDR1 and CDR2 (germline): SGHRS, YFSETQ. V gave up 4 bases and J gave up 6 bases, with 17 bases separating them. The CDR3 nucleotides are TGCGCCAGCAGCCCAGCAGGCGGGATCCCCGAGCAGTACTTC. It is translated as CASSPAGGIPEQYF.

This clonotype has a count of ten or more. The chain carries TRBV6-2 or TRBV6-3 and TRBJ2-7; TRBD1 agrees at 7 bases. V was clipped by 7 bases and J by 2 bases; unmatched bases: 11. There are 15 residues in the CDR3. The germline V gene encodes CDR1 MNHEY and CDR2 SVGEGT. CDR3 nucleotide sequence: TGTGCCAGCAATAAACAGACAGGGAATGCCTACGAGCAGTACTTC. Residues: CASNKQTGNAYEQYF.

This clonotype was seen at least ten times. The chain uses TRBV28 and TRBJ2-1; D not resolved. V was clipped by 4 bases and J by 0 bases, with 7 bases between them. The length of the CDR3 is 14 residues. Germline CDR1 reads MDHEN; CDR2 reads SYDVKM. The CDR3 reads CASSSLGSYNEQFF. The CDR3 coding sequence is TGTGCCAGCAGTTCCCTTGGCTCCTACAATGAGCAGTTCTTC.

This clonotype was recorded many times. This rearrangement joins TRBV5-1 to TRBJ1-1; tentatively, D is TRBD1 (5 bases). Germline V gives CDR1 SGHRS, CDR2 YFSETQ. V lost 4 bases and J lost 0, with 13 bases in between. The CDR3 sequence is 15 residues long. The CDR3 nucleotides are TGCGCCAGCAGCCCGGCACAGGTGATGAACACTGAAGCTTTCTTT. Protein: CASSPAQVMNTEAFF.

In this sample, this clonotype turned up many times. V and J are TRBV18 and TRBJ1-5; possibly TRBD1 for D (6 bases). The V end was cut by 3 bases, the J end by 1 base, with 7 bases between. Germline V lookup: CDR1 KGHSH, CDR2 LQKENI. The CDR3 is 14 residues long. CDR3 sequence (DNA): TGTGCCAGCTCACCCGACAGGAGCAATCAGCCCCAGCATTTT. Translating it yields CASSPDRSNQPQHF.

As for this clonotype: This may come from a read error, since a much larger clone is one base off. The rearrangement links TRBV7-3 to TRBJ2-1, with 7 nucleotides matching TRBD1. Trimming at V came to 4 bases and at J to 7 bases, leaving 4 bases not matched to a gene. Germline loops: CDR1 SGHTA, CDR2 FQGTGA. This CDR3 is built from 13 residues. CDR3 protein: CASSYRGTNEQFF. CDR3 nucleotides: TGTGCCAGCAGCTACAGGGGAACGAATGAGCAGTTCTTC.

This clonotype has a count of ten or more. This chain uses TRBV7-9 with TRBJ2-5; TRBD2 matches 10 bases. Germline-derived CDR1 and CDR2 are SEHNR and FQNEAQ (reference sequence). This CDR3 contains 15 residues. V shed 2 bases and J 3 bases; nucleotides not matched to a gene: 3. The CDR3 spells CASSLSSGGEETQYF. As DNA, the CDR3 is TGTGCCAGCAGCTTATCTAGCGGGGGTGAAGAGACCCAGTACTTC.

This clonotype was seen only a few times. The chain combines TRBV5-6 with TRBJ2-7; 9 bases are shared with TRBD1. This CDR3 region has 14 residues. Looked up from germline, CDR1 is SGHDT and CDR2 is YYEEEE. V gave up 3 bases and J gave up 6 bases; unmatched junction bases: 7. CDR3 nucleotide sequence: TGTGCCAGCAGCTCCGGGACAGGGCTGCCCGAGCAGTACTTC. Translated: CASSSGTGLPEQYF.

This clonotype was observed many times. V and J are TRBV18 and TRBJ1-1, with D possibly matching TRBD1 (5 bases). Per germline, CDR1 KGHSH and CDR2 LQKENI. CDR3 length: 12 amino acids. V lost 4 bases to trimming and J lost 3 bases, with 6 bases between them. CDR3 sequence: CASSRGDTEAFF. The DNA of the CDR3 is TGTGCCAGCTCACGAGGGGACACTGAAGCTTTCTTT.

Comment on this clonotype: The junction and the germline gene differ at one end; a read error may be behind it. The CDR3 sequence: CTSSLVTDTQYF. CDR3 bases: TGTACTAGCAGCCTGGTGACAGATACGCAGTATTTT. The V and J genes are TRBV7-2 and TRBJ2-3; D gene unclear. CDR1 and CDR2 (germline): SGHTA, FQGNSA. The CDR3 totals 12 residues.

Many counts were recorded for this clonotype. The genes are TRBV24-1 and TRBJ2-3; the match to TRBD2 covers 9 bases. Looked up from germline, CDR1 is KGHDR and CDR2 is SFDVKD. After removal of 2 bases from V and 1 base from J, the junction contained 0 bases not matched to a gene. There are 15 residues in the CDR3. The CDR3 sequence is CATSDSSGGTDTQYF. The DNA for the CDR3 is TGTGCCACCAGTGATTCTAGCGGGGGCACAGATACGCAGTATTTT.

This clonotype was seen ten or more times. This chain joins TRBV7-9 and TRBJ2-5; the D gene is possibly TRBD2 (6 bases). V lost 3 bases and J lost 4, with 9 bases in between. This CDR3 region has 13 residues. Germline CDR1 is SEHNR and CDR2 is FQNEAQ (reference sequence). This CDR3 is CASSFGTLETQYF. CDR3 in DNA: TGTGCCAGCAGCTTCGGGACTCTAGAGACCCAGTACTTC. The full variable domain, with the rest looked up from reference TRBV7-9 and TRBJ2-5, is DTGVSQNPRHKITKRGQNVTFRCDPISEHNRLYWYRQTLGQGPEFLTYFQNEAQLEKSRLLSDRFSAERPKGSFSTLEIQRTEQGDSAMYLCASSFGTLETQYFGPGTRLLVL.